This TCR beta chain was sequenced during a study of vaccination and CD4 T cells after COVID-19. Study-wide context: SARS-CoV-2 PCR on nasal swabs had been positive for the convalescent patients; some 10 were mild and one was severe.

CDR1 is MNHNS, CDR2 SASEGT, per germline. The CDR3 has 14 residues. V was pared by 7 bases and J by 0 bases, with 9 bases between. Treatment specified: roughly ten-day PBMC culture with coronavirus spike peptide pools or control peptides (ViraFEST assay). Cultured CD4+ T cells had their DNA profiled by the Oncomine TCR Beta short-read assay. After culture, CD4+ T cells served as the source for genomic DNA extraction. MiXCR, run by TCRdb on the PCR reads, gives a single entry per CDR3 protein. The table shows over 8,000 distinct CDR3 sequences, with less than 80% occurring only once. By sample fraction, this clonotype is medium-sized. Its antigen remains unidentified.

The rearrangement uses TRBV6-1 and TRBJ2-2; D not certain. The sequence derives from a human donor who had recovered from COVID-19. Sequencing used CD4+ T cells from blood, cultured in vitro. DNA for the CDR3: TGTGCCAGCATCCCAGGAACGAACACCGGGGAGCTGTTTTTT. Its protein product is CASIPGTNTGELFF.